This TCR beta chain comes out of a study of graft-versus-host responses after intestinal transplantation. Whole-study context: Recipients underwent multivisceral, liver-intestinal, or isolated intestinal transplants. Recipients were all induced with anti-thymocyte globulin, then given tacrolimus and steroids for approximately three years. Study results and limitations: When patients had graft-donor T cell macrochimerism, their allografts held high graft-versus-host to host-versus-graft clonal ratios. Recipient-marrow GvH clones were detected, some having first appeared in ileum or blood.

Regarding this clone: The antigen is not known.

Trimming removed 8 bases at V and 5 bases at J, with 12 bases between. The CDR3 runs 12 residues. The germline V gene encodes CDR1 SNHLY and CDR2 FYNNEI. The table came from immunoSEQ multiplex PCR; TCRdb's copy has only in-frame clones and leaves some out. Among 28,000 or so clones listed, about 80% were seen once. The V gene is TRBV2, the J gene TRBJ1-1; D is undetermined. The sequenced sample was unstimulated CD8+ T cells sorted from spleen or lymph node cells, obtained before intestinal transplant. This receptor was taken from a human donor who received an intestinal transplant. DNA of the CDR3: TGTGCCAGCCAGTACATGCGGACTGAAGCTTTCTTT. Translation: CASQYMRTEAFF.